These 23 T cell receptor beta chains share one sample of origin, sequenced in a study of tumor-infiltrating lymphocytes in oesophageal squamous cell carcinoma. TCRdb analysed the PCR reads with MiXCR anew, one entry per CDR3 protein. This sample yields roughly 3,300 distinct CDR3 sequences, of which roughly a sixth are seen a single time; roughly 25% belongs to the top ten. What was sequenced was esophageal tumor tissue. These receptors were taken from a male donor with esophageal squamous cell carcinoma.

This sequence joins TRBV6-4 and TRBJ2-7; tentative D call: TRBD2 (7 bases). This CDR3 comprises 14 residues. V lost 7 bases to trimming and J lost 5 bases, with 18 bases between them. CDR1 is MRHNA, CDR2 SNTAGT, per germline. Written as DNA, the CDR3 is TGTGCCAGCAAAGGGGGGGGTGCCCACCACGAGCAGTACTTC. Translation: CASKGGGAHHEQYF.

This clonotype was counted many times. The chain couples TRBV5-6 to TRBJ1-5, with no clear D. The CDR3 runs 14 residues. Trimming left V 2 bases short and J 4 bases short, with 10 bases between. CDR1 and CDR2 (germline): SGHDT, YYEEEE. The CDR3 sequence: CASSFSAGNQPQHF. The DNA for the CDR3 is TGTGCCAGCAGCTTTAGTGCCGGAAATCAGCCCCAGCATTTT.

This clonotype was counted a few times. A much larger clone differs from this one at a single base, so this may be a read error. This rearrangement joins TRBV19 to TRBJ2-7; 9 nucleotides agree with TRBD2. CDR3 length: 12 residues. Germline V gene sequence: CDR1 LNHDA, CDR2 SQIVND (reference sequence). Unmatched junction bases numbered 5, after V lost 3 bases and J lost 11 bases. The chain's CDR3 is CASSMAGGGKYF. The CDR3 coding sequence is TGTGCCAGTAGTATGGCGGGGGGGGGCAAGTACTTC.

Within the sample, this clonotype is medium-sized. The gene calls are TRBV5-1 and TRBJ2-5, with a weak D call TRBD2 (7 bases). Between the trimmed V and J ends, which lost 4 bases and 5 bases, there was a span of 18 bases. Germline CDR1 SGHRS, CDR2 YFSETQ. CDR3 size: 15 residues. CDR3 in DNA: TGCGCCAGCAGCCCCAGGCCGGGGGGCTGGGAGACCCAGTACTTC. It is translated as CASSPRPGGWETQYF.

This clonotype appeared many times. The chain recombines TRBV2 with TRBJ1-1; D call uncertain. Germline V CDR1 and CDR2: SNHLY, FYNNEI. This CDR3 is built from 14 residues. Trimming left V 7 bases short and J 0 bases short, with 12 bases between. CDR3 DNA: TGTGCCAGCATTGGTTGGGAAGTGAACACTGAAGCTTTCTTT. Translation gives CASIGWEVNTEAFF.

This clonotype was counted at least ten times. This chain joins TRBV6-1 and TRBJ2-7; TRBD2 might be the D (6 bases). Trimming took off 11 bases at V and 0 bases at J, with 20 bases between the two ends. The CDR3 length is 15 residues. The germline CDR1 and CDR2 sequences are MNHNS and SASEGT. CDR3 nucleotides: TGTGCCGGACGAACTCCGGGGGAAGGCTCCTACGAGCAGTACTTC. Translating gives CAGRTPGEGSYEQYF.

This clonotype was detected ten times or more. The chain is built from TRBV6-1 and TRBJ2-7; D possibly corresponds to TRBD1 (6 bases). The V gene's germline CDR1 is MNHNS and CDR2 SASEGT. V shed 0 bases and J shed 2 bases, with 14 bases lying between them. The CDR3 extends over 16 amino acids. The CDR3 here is CASSEAVDRPTYEQYF. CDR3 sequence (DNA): TGTGCCAGCAGTGAAGCTGTAGACAGGCCTACCTACGAGCAGTACTTC.

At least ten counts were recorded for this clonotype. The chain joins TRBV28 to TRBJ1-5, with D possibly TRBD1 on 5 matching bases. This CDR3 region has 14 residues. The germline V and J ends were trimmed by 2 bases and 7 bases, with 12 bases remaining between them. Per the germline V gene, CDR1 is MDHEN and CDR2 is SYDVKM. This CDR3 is CASSLIADRQPQHF. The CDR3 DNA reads TGTGCCAGCAGTTTAATAGCCGACAGACAGCCCCAGCATTTT.

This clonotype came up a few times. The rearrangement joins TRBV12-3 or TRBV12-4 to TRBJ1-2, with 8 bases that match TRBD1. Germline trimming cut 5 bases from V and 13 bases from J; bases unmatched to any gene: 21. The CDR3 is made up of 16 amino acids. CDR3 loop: CASSIGQGARRYGCTF. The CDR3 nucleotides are TGTGCCAGCAGTATCGGACAGGGCGCCAGACGGTATGGTTGCACCTTC.

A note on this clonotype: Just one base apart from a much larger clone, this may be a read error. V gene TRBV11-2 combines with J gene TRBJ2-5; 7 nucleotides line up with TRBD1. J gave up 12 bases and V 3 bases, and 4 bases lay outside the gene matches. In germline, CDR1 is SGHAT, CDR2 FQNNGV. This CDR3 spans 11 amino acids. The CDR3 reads CASSFSGQKYF. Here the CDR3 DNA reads TGTGCCAGCAGCTTCTCGGGACAGAAGTACTTC.

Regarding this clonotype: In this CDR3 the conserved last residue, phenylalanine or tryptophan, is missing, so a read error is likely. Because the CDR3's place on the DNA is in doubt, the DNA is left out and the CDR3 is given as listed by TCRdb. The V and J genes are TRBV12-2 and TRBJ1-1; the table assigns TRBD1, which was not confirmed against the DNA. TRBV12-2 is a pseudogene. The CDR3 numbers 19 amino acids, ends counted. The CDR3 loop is CASRFGSGGGFGMSSSSAP.

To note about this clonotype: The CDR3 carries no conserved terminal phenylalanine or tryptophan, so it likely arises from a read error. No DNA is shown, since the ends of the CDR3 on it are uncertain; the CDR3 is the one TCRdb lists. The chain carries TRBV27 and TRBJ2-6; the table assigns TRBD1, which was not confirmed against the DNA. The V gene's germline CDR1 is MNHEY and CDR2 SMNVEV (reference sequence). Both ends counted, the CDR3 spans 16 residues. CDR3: CASSPWTGTYEQYFGA.

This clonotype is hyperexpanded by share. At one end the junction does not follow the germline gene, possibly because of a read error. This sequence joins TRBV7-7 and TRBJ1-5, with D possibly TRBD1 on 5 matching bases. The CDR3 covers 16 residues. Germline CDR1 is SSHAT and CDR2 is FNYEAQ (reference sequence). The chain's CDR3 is CASTLPGQDSNQPQHF. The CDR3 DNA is TGTGCTAGCACCCTTCCAGGACAAGATAGCAATCAGCCCCAGCATTTT.

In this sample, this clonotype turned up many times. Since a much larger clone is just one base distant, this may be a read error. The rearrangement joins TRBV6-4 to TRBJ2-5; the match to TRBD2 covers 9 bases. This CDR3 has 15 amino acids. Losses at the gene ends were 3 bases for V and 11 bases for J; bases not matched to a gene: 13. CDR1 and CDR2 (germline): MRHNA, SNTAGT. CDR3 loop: CASSEGTSRYNEQYF. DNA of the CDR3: TGTGCCAGCAGTGAGGGGACTAGCCGTTACAATGAGCAGTACTTC.

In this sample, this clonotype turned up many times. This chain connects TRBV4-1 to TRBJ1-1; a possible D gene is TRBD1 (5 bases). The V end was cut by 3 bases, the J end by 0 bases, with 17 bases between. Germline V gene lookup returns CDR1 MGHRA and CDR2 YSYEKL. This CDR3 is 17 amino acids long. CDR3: CASSHYPGRHMNTEAFF. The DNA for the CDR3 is TGCGCCAGCAGCCATTATCCGGGACGACACATGAACACTGAAGCTTTCTTT.

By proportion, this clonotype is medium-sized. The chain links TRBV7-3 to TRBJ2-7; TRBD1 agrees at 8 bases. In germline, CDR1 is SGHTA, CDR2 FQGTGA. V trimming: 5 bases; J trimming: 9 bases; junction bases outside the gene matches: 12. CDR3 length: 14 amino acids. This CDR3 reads CASSDPIQGARQYF. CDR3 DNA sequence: TGTGCCAGCAGCGACCCTATTCAGGGGGCGCGGCAGTACTTC. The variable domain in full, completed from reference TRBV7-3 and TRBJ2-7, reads GAGVSQTPSNKVTEKGKYVELRCDPISGHTALYWYRQSLGQGPEFLIYFQGTGAADDSGLPNDRFFAVRPEGSVSTLKIQRTERGDSAVYLCASSDPIQGARQYFGPGTRLTVT.

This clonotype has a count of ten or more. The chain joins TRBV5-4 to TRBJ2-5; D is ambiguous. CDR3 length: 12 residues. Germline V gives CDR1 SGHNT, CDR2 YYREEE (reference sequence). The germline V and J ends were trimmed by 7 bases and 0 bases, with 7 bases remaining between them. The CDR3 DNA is TGTGCCAGCTCCCGCAACCAAGAGACCCAGTACTTC. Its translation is CASSRNQETQYF.

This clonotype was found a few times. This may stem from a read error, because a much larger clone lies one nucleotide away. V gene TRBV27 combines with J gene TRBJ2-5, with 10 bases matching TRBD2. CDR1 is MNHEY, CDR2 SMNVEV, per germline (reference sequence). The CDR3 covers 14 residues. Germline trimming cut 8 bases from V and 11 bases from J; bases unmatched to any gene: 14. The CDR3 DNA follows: TGTGCCAGCTCGAGCGGGGGGGTTTACAATGAGCAGTACTTC. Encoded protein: CASSSGGVYNEQYF.

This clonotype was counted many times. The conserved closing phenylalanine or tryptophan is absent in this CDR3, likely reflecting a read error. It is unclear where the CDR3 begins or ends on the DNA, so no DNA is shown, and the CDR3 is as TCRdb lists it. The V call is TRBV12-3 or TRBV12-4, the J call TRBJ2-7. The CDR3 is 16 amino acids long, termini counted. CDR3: CASSLAAVNYGYTFGS.

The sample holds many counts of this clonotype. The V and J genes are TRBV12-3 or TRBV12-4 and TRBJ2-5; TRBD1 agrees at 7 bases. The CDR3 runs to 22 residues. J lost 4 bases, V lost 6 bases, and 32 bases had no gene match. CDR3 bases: TGTGCCAGCAGAAAAACAGGGGTTTTTGGGGTGGGCATCCGTCCAAGCCGAGAGACCCAGTACTTC. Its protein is CASRKTGVFGVGIRPSRETQYF.

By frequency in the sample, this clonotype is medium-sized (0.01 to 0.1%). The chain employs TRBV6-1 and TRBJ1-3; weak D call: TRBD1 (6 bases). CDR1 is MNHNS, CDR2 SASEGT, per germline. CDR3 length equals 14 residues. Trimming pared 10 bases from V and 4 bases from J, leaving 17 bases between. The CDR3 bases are TGTGCCATCAGGGGTTTAGGGATCGGAAACACCATATATTTT. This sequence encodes CAIRGLGIGNTIYF.

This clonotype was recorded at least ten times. The CDR3 loop is CASSSRGGLVGGELFF. CDR3 nucleotides: TGTGCCAGCAGTTCACGCGGGGGCCTCGTTGGCGGGGAGCTGTTTTTT. V usage is TRBV6-1 and J usage is TRBJ2-2; the D gene is possibly TRBD2 (7 bases). V lost 5 bases and J lost 7, with 20 bases in between. The CDR3 is made up of 16 amino acids. The V gene's germline CDR1 is MNHNS and CDR2 SASEGT.

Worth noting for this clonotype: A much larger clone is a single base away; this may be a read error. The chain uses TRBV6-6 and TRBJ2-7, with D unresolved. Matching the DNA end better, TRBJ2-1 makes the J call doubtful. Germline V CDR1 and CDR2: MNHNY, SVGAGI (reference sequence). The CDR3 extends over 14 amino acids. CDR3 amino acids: CASSYVGRSYEQFF. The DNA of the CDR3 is TGTGCCAGCAGTTACGTGGGCCGCTCCTACGAGCAGTTCTTC.